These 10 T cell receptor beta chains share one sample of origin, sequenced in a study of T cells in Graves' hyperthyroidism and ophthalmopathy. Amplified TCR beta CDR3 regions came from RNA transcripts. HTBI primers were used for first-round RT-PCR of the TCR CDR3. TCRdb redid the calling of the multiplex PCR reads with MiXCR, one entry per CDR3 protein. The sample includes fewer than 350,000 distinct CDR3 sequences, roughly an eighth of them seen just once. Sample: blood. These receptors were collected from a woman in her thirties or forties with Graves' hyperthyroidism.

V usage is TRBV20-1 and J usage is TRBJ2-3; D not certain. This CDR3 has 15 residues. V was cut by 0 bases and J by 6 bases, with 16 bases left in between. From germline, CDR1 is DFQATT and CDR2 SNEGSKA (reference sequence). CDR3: CSARDPARLWDTQYF. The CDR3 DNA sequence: TGCAGTGCTAGAGATCCTGCCCGACTTTGGGATACGCAGTATTTT.

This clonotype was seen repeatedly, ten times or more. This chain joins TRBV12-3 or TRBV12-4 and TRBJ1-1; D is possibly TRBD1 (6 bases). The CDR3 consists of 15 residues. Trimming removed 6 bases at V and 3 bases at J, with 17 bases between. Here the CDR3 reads CASSWGGGSYTEAFF. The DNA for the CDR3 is TGTGCCAGCAGCTGGGGAGGGGGATCTTACACTGAAGCTTTCTTT.

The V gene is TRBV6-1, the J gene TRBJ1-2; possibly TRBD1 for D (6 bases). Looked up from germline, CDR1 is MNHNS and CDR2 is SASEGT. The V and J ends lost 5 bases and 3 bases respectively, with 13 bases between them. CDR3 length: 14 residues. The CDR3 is CASSTAGADYGYTF. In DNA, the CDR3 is TGTGCCAGCAGTACCGCGGGGGCTGACTATGGCTACACCTTC.

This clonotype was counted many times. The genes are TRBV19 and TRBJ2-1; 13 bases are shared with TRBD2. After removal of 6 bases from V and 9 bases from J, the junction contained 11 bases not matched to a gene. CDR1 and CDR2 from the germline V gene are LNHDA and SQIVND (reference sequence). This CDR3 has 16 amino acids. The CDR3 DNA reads TGTGCCAGTAGGTCACTAGCGGGAGGGGGGTCTGGTGAGCAGTTCTTC. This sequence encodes CASRSLAGGGSGEQFF.

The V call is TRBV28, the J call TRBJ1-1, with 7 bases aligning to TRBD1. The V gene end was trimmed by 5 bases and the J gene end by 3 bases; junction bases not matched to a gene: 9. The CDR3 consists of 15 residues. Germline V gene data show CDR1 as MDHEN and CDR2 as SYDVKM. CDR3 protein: CASSEPRDRDTEAFF. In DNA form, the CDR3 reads TGTGCCAGCAGTGAGCCACGAGACAGGGACACTGAAGCTTTCTTT.

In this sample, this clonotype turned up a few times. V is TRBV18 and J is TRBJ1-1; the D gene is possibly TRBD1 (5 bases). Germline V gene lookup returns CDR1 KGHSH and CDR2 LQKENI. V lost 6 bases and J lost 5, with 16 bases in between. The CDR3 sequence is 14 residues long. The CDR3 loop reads CASSPQGRRTEAFF. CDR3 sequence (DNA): TGTGCCAGCTCGCCGCAGGGACGGCGGACTGAAGCTTTCTTT.

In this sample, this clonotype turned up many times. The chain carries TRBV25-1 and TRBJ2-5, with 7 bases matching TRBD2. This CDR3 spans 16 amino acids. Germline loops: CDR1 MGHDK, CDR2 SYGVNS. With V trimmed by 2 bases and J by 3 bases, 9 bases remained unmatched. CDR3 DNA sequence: TGTGCCAGCAGTGAAGCGGGGGTCTTGGGAAAAGAGACCCAGTACTTC. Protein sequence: CASSEAGVLGKETQYF.

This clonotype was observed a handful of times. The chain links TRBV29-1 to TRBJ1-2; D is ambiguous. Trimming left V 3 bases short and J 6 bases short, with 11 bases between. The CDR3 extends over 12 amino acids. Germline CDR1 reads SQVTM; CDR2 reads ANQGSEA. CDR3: CSVDAGTDGYTF. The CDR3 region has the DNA TGCAGCGTTGACGCGGGTACCGATGGCTACACCTTC.

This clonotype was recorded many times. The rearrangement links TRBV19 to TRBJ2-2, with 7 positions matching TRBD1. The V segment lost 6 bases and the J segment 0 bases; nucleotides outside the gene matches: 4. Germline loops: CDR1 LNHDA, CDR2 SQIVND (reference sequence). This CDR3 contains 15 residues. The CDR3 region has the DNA TGTGCCAGTAGCCTGGGACAGACGAACACCGGGGAGCTGTTTTTT. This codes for CASSLGQTNTGELFF.

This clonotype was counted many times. CDR3 amino acids: CASSFKGVNEKLFF. CDR3 sequence (DNA): TGTGCCAGCAGCTTCAAAGGGGTGAATGAAAAACTGTTTTTT. The rearrangement links TRBV5-6 to TRBJ1-4; TRBD1 might be the D (5 bases). Germline assignment: CDR1 SGHDT and CDR2 YYEEEE. V lost 2 bases to trimming and J lost 5 bases, with 10 bases between them. The CDR3 is 14 amino acids.